The source of this T cell receptor (beta chain) is a study of blood T cell repertoires in COVID-19. Germline CDR1 is SGDLS and CDR2 is YYNGEE. The length of the CDR3 is 18 residues. Trimming at V came to 1 base and at J to 3 bases, leaving 11 bases not matched to a gene. Some clones are missing from TCRdb's copy, which holds only in-frame ones; the method was immunoSEQ multiplex PCR. The sample has more than 400,000 clones, about 90% seen once. Donors of Cohort 3 who recovered were those that had two negative PCRs, clearance, or symptom resolution. This sequence originates from a young man who had recovered from COVID-19. The chain carries TRBV9 and TRBJ2-2; 8 nucleotides align to TRBD2. Sequenced material: PBMCs or T cells enriched from blood (not recorded which). The CDR3 coding sequence is TGTGCCAGCAGCGTACTCCCCCCGACTAGCGATTACACCGGGGAGCTGTTTTTT. The encoded protein is CASSVLPPTSDYTGELFF.